This T cell receptor beta chain was identified during a study of T cell repertoires in cytomegalovirus infection. Study in general: Indications came from public TCR beta signatures; they pointed to CMV infection and to a matching HLA type. Study-wide findings and caveats: The study found HLA-C-restricted CMV-specific TCR beta clonotypes dominating the ex vivo response. Cumulative public TCR beta family frequency identified carriers of CMV plus the relevant HLA.

TCRdb fed the reads into MiXCR, producing one record per CDR3 protein. This table has nearly 450,000 distinct CDR3 sequences, roughly 30% appearing once. J was trimmed by 6 bases and V by 5 bases; bases with no gene match: 7. The CDR3 contains 15 residues. The germline CDR1 and CDR2 sequences are MGHRA and YSYEKL. This clonotype was seen a handful of times. Its antigen is unknown. The TCR sequence derives from a human donor in good health (CMV status not recorded). Some clones in this sample may be carry-over from other donors' samples. The specimen was PBMCs. This chain joins TRBV4-1 and TRBJ1-4; 9 nucleotides line up with TRBD1. In nucleotides, the CDR3 is TGCGCCAGCAGCATCCCGGGACAGGGCGATGAAAAACTGTTTTTT. Protein sequence: CASSIPGQGDEKLFF.